The rows below give T cell receptor beta chains drawn from one sample of a study of cytomegalovirus exposure and HLA in healthy donors. Sequencing used immunoSEQ multiplex PCR; TCRdb keeps in-frame clones, though not all of them. Of about 190,000 clones in the sample, around 75% were seen once. The source material was PBMCs. The receptors come from a woman aged 25 to 39 in good health and CMV-seronegative. CDR3s include the opening cysteine and the closing phenylalanine or tryptophan.

V,CDR3
TRBV9,CASSVDPDRTIDTQYF
TRBV4-1,CASSQDHGTIYEQYF
TRBV18,CASRDRLYGYTF
TRBV19,CASTTGLTEAFF
TRBV7-8,CASSFWKGMNTEAFF
TRBV11-2,CASSQTDIEQYF
TRBV19,CASRRQGVDEQYF
TRBV12-5,CASGLAGTGGKILAYNEQFF
TRBV6-6,CASSYSGGDQETQYF
TRBV29-1,CSVVLAGLRQETQYF
TRBV5-1,CASSPPSRSYNEQFF
TRBV5-6,CASSLSPSGRDEQFF
TRBV2,CASSELSGSSYEQYF
TRBV7-9,CASSSDRGSGEKLFF
TRBV5-1,CASSLGQNSYNSPLHF
TRBV29-1,CSVTGGLNYGYTF
TRBV6-5,CASSYGTGYEQYF
TRBV7-6,CASSLAEPGLGYEQYF
TRBV15,CATLGGGLPPSNQPQHF
TRBV5-1,CASSSVTGYEQYF
TRBV6-1,CASSEFGRGNNQPQHF